Reported below is one TCR beta chain. This sample stems from a study of control samples from healthy donors and cancer patients. CDR1 and CDR2 from the germline V gene are KGHSH and LQKENI. The V end was cut by 3 bases, the J end by 3 bases, with 11 bases between. This CDR3 is 14 amino acids long. Sequencing was performed with immunoSEQ multiplex PCR; in TCRdb, only in-frame clones are kept and a portion is missing. The data show about 180,000 clones, about 91% seen once. The sequence was collected from a woman aged 40 to 55 in good health. The chain couples TRBV18 to TRBJ1-2; TRBD1 is a possible D gene (6 bases). What was sequenced was blood. The CDR3 protein is CASSPQGPDYGYTF. In nucleotides, the CDR3 is TGTGCCAGCTCACCTCAGGGGCCGGACTATGGCTACACCTTC.